This T cell receptor (beta chain) was identified during a study of neurological immune-mediated disorders. Study results and caveats: CDR3 amino acid sequences of expanded clones were not shared across subjects, a result suggesting private repertoires in all groups.

TCRdb fed the 5' RACE reads into MiXCR, producing one record per CDR3 protein. The sample consists of some 27,000 distinct CDR3 sequences, approximately 22% of them appearing once. The CDR3 spans 11 residues. The V gene's germline CDR1 is SGHRS and CDR2 YFSETQ. The germline V and J ends were trimmed by 4 bases and 1 base, with 2 bases remaining between them. There were approximately 1 million CD4+ or CD8+ T cells used in the sorted libraries. This clonotype has ten or more counts. Its antigen is not identified. The material sequenced was CD4+ T cells from blood. The sequence was obtained from a man in his fifties with HTLV-1-associated myelopathy (HAM/TSP). This chain connects TRBV5-1 to TRBJ2-5; no clear D gene. CDR3 coding DNA: TGCGCCAGCAGCATCCAAGAGACCCAGTACTTC. It specifies CASSIQETQYF.